This T cell receptor (beta chain) was documented in a study of CD8 T cells in Susac syndrome. After extraction with the RNeasy kit, about 0.45 to 1 ug of the RNA was reverse transcribed using random hexamers. Multiplex immunoSEQ PCR targeted 54 Vbeta and 13 Jbeta TCR beta segments. In TCRdb, the immunoSEQ multiplex PCR reads were re-called with MiXCR into one record per CDR3 protein. The top ten clones hold roughly 0.22% of a sample with some 300,000 distinct CDR3 sequences, about 82% of them seen once. Relapsing-remitting disease, either stable or active, was present in the multiple sclerosis controls, who were treatment-naive patients. Both CD4+ and CD8+ T cells were negatively isolated, and TEMRA cells underwent FACS enrichment. The CDR3 totals 15 residues. Germline CDR1 is LNHDA and CDR2 is SQIVND (reference sequence). V was cut by 0 bases and J by 4 bases, with 12 bases left in between.

Sequencing was carried out using CD8+ T cells from PBMCs. The genes are TRBV19 and TRBJ1-2, with a weak D call TRBD1 (5 bases). This sequence originates from a human donor with multiple sclerosis. The CDR3 sequence: CASSIESTDSYGYTF. As DNA, the CDR3 is TGTGCCAGTAGTATAGAGTCGACAGATTCCTATGGCTACACCTTC.